The 32 T cell receptor beta chains below were found in one sample sequenced in a study of blood T cell repertoires in COVID-19. Some clones are missing from TCRdb's copy, which holds only in-frame ones; the method was immunoSEQ multiplex PCR. The top ten hold approximately 2% of the sample, which has about 200,000 clones, around 87% seen once. Specimen: PBMCs or T cells enriched from blood (not recorded which). The receptors shown here come from a woman aged 30 to 39 who had recovered from COVID-19.

The rearrangement joins TRBV19 to TRBJ1-5; D not resolved. This CDR3 comprises 16 residues. CDR1 is LNHDA, CDR2 SQIVND, per germline (reference sequence). V lost 4 bases and J lost 2, with 15 bases in between. The CDR3 DNA sequence: TGTGCCAGTAGTACCCAGAAATGGAGTGGCAATCAGCCCCAGCATTTT. This gives the protein CASSTQKWSGNQPQHF.

The rearrangement joins TRBV5-1 to TRBJ1-6, with D perhaps matching TRBD1 (5 bases). The CDR3 extends over 13 amino acids. V was clipped by 4 bases and J by 8 bases, with 10 bases between them. Germline V gene data show CDR1 as SGHRS and CDR2 as YFSETQ. The CDR3 bases are TGCGCCAGCAGCCTCGGAGGGGATTCACCCCTCCACTTT. Its translation: CASSLGGDSPLHF.

The chain recombines TRBV27 with TRBJ1-2; D might be TRBD1 (6 bases). Germline-derived CDR1 and CDR2 are MNHEY and SMNVEV (reference sequence). The V and J ends lost 6 bases and 4 bases respectively, with 21 bases between them. The length of the CDR3 is 16 residues. CDR3 sequence: CASRERARGDIYGYTF. The CDR3 DNA follows: TGTGCCAGCAGAGAAAGAGCGAGAGGGGACATCTATGGCTACACCTTC.

The chain links TRBV19 to TRBJ2-7, with TRBD1 matching 9 bases. CDR1 is LNHDA and CDR2 is SQIVND in the germline V gene (reference sequence). V was clipped by 4 bases and J by 3 bases; unmatched bases: 7. This CDR3 is 15 amino acids long. The CDR3 DNA reads TGTGCCAGTAGTAAGGCTCCGGGACAGGGCTACGAGCAGTACTTC. This codes for CASSKAPGQGYEQYF.

With respect to this clone: Compared with germline, one end of the junction differs, possibly owing to a read error. Distinct nucleotide sequences in the sample also encode this CDR3. This chain uses TRBV4-3 with TRBJ2-4, with 9 positions matching TRBD1. The V gene's germline CDR1 is LGHNA and CDR2 YSLEER. This CDR3 has 16 residues. The CDR3 nucleotides are TGCGCCAGCAGCCAAGATAGACAGGGGGGGAAAAACATTCAGTATTTC. Translated: CASSQDRQGGKNIQYF.

The chain links TRBV7-8 to TRBJ1-1; TRBD1 agrees at 9 bases. There are 14 residues in the CDR3. With 3 bases clipped from V and 1 base from J, the junction kept 0 bases outside the gene matches. From germline, CDR1 is SGHVS and CDR2 FQNEAQ. Here the CDR3 reads CASSLDRGNTEAFF. Written as DNA, the CDR3 is TGTGCCAGCAGCTTGGACAGGGGGAACACTGAAGCTTTCTTT. The variable domain in full, with the rest retrieved from reference TRBV7-8 and TRBJ1-1, is GAGVSQSPRYKVAKRGQDVALRCDPISGHVSLFWYQQALGQGPEFLTYFQNEAQLDKSGLPSDRFFAERPEGSVSTLKIQRTQQEDSAVYLCASSLDRGNTEAFFGQGTRLTVV.

J is TRBJ1-6 and V is TRBV11-1; D possibly corresponds to TRBD1 (6 bases). The CDR3 spans 13 residues. CDR1 and CDR2 from the germline V gene are SGHAT and FQDESV (reference sequence). Trimming removed 1 base from V and 8 bases from J, with 6 bases in between. The CDR3 is CASSLDRDSPLHF. The CDR3 region has the DNA TGTGCCAGCAGCTTAGACAGGGATTCACCCCTCCACTTT.

The chain is built from TRBV10-3 and TRBJ2-7; TRBD1 agrees at 8 bases. Trimming cost V 11 bases and J 5 bases; bases outside gene matches: 11. The CDR3 contains 13 residues. CDR1 and CDR2 from the germline V gene are ENHRY and SYGVKD. The CDR3 DNA is TGTGCCTTAGCCAGGCAGGGGGCTGACGAGCAGTACTTC. Translation: CALARQGADEQYF.

The V and J genes are TRBV7-9 and TRBJ1-2; D gene uncertain. The CDR3 spans 13 residues. V lost 2 bases and J lost 12, with 16 bases in between. CDR1 and CDR2 from the germline V gene are SEHNR and FQNEAQ (reference sequence). The CDR3 loop reads CASSLSGVEANTF. CDR3 nucleotides: TGTGCCAGCAGCTTATCCGGGGTAGAGGCTAACACCTTC.

V and J are TRBV19 and TRBJ1-5; 8 bases line up with TRBD1. Germline V gene lookup returns CDR1 LNHDA and CDR2 SQIVND (reference sequence). The J segment lost 0 bases and the V segment lost 5 bases, leaving 9 bases of the junction unmatched. CDR3 size: 17 residues. CDR3: CASSYKTGGNSNQPQHF. The CDR3 coding sequence is TGTGCCAGTAGTTATAAAACAGGGGGGAATAGCAATCAGCCCCAGCATTTT. Variable domain in full (rest from reference TRBV19 and TRBJ1-5): DGGITQSPKYLFRKEGQNVTLSCEQNLNHDAMYWYRQDPGQGLRLIYYSQIVNDFQKGDIAEGYSVSREKKESFPLTVTSAQKNPTAFYLCASSYKTGGNSNQPQHFGDGTRLSIL.

This rearrangement joins TRBV24-1 to TRBJ2-1, with D perhaps TRBD2 (6 bases). The V gene's germline CDR1 is KGHDR and CDR2 SFDVKD. This CDR3 is built from 17 residues. Trimming removed 3 bases from V and 13 bases from J, with 27 bases in between. CDR3 sequence reads: CATSDIGDRQGFGSQFF. As DNA, the CDR3 is TGTGCCACCAGTGATATTGGAGACCGTCAGGGCTTCGGGAGTCAGTTCTTC.

The chain carries TRBV12-3 or TRBV12-4 and TRBJ1-5; D ambiguous. The CDR3 consists of 12 residues. V gave up 3 bases and J gave up 10 bases, with 10 bases separating them. CDR3 in amino acids: CASSFSLGPQHF. The CDR3, as DNA: TGTGCCAGCAGTTTTAGTCTAGGTCCCCAGCATTTT.

Here the CDR3 reads CASSFSRGNTEAFF. The DNA of the CDR3 is TGTGCCAGCAGCTTTAGCAGGGGAAACACTGAAGCTTTCTTT. The chain joins TRBV7-8 to TRBJ1-1; maybe TRBD1 (6 bases). The CDR3 runs 14 residues. Looked up from germline, CDR1 is SGHVS and CDR2 is FQNEAQ. V was clipped by 3 bases and J by 2 bases, with 10 bases between them.

The chain is built from TRBV7-9 and TRBJ2-3, with D possibly being TRBD2 (6 bases). V gave up 6 bases and J gave up 2 bases, with 15 bases separating them. The CDR3 consists of 15 residues. The germline V gene has CDR1 SEHNR and CDR2 FQNEAQ (reference sequence). In nucleotides, the CDR3 is TGTGCCAGCAGGAAAAGCGGGCAGAACACAGATACGCAGTATTTT. Translation: CASRKSGQNTDTQYF.

CDR3 nucleotides: TGTGCCAGTAGTAGATCCCGTCCCGGACAGGGGATTCCTGAAGCTTTCTTT. Amino acid sequence: CASSRSRPGQGIPEAFF. J is TRBJ1-1 and V is TRBV19, with 9 bases matching TRBD1. Losses at the gene ends were 4 bases for V and 6 bases for J; bases not matched to a gene: 15. The germline V gene has CDR1 LNHDA and CDR2 SQIVND (reference sequence). The CDR3 has 17 amino acids.

V gene TRBV9 combines with J gene TRBJ2-3; D gene unclear. The CDR3 length is 15 residues. Germline V gives CDR1 SGDLS, CDR2 YYNGEE. Between the trimmed V and J ends, which lost 3 bases and 0 bases, there was a span of 11 bases. The CDR3: CASSALGTSTDTQYF. CDR3 nucleotides: TGTGCCAGCAGCGCTCTGGGCACTAGCACAGATACGCAGTATTTT.

CDR3 sequence reads: CASSSHTSGTGDGPQHF. CDR3 in DNA: TGTGCCAGCAGTTCACACACTTCCGGGACAGGGGATGGACCCCAGCATTTT. The chain has TRBV2 and TRBJ1-5; 10 nucleotides agree with TRBD1. CDR1 and CDR2 from the germline V gene are SNHLY and FYNNEI. This CDR3 is built from 17 residues. The junction had 17 bases not matched to a gene; V was cut back by 5 bases and J by 10 bases.

J is TRBJ2-1 and V is TRBV6-2 or TRBV6-3; D gene uncertain. The germline CDR1 and CDR2 sequences are MNHEY and SVGEGT. Deletions cut 6 bases from V and 5 bases from J, with 5 bases between. The CDR3 length is 11 residues. The DNA of the CDR3 is TGTGCCAGCAGCCGCGACAATGAGCAGTTCTTC. Translated, it gives CASSRDNEQFF.

V is TRBV3-1 (or the pseudogene TRBV3-2) and J is TRBJ1-4; no firm D call. Germline V gives CDR1 LGHDT, CDR2 YNNKEL (reference sequence). Trimming removed 0 bases from V and 5 bases from J, with 7 bases in between. The CDR3 runs to 14 residues. This CDR3 reads CASSQDGRNEKLFF. CDR3 sequence (DNA): TGTGCCAGCAGCCAAGATGGCAGAAATGAAAAACTGTTTTTT.

The gene calls are TRBV27 and TRBJ2-7; no reliable D call. V shed 3 bases and J shed 2 bases, with 14 bases lying between them. CDR3 length: 15 residues. CDR1 and CDR2 (germline): MNHEY, SMNVEV (reference sequence). The CDR3 DNA follows: TGTGCCAGCAGTTTCAACAGCCATTCACCCTACGAGCAGTACTTC. Protein product: CASSFNSHSPYEQYF.

This sequence joins TRBV13 and TRBJ1-4; 8 bases agree with TRBD1. The ends lost 3 bases at V and 10 bases at J; junction bases unmatched: 7. The CDR3 runs 14 residues. Germline V CDR1 and CDR2: PRHDT, FYEKMQ (reference sequence). The CDR3 protein is CASSLTGAIGKLFF. The CDR3 region has the DNA TGTGCCAGCAGCTTGACAGGGGCGATAGGAAAACTGTTTTTT.

The rearrangement uses TRBV4-2 and TRBJ2-5; 9 nucleotides match TRBD2. Germline V gene lookup returns CDR1 LGHNA and CDR2 YNFKEQ. V shed 1 base, J shed 4 bases, and the junction held 7 bases outside the gene matches. CDR3 length: 16 residues. The CDR3 loop is CASSQVGLAGPETQYF. The DNA of the CDR3 is TGTGCCAGCAGCCAAGTCGGGCTAGCGGGACCAGAGACCCAGTACTTC.

This rearrangement joins TRBV5-1 to TRBJ1-5; no firm D call. The CDR3 loop spans 14 amino acids. Trimming cost V 4 bases and J 5 bases, with 13 bases left between them. Germline V CDR1 and CDR2: SGHRS, YFSETQ. The CDR3 here is CASSRRPEDQPQHF. The CDR3 nucleotides are TGCGCCAGCAGCAGGAGGCCTGAGGATCAGCCCCAGCATTTT.

The rearrangement joins TRBV4-3 to TRBJ2-4; 8 nucleotides agree with TRBD1. Germline loops: CDR1 LGHNA, CDR2 YSLEER. This CDR3 region has 21 residues. V was pared by 1 base and J by 2 bases, with 19 bases of the junction left unmatched. This CDR3 reads CASSQAPTSGGAVRSKNIQYF. CDR3 nucleotide sequence: TGCGCCAGCAGCCAAGCTCCCACCTCAGGGGGCGCCGTCCGATCCAAAAACATTCAGTACTTC.

The CDR3 DNA sequence: TGTGCCAGCAGTGAATCCGGTATTGAAAAACTGTTTTTT. It is translated as CASSESGIEKLFF. V usage is TRBV6-1 and J usage is TRBJ1-4; the D is unclear. Germline CDR1 reads MNHNS; CDR2 reads SASEGT. CDR3 size: 13 residues. V lost 2 bases and J 7 bases, leaving 8 bases between the germline ends.

The CDR3 spells CASSEQGTTGELFF. The CDR3 DNA sequence: TGTGCCAGCAGTGAACAGGGAACCACCGGGGAGCTGTTTTTT. This rearrangement joins TRBV6-4 to TRBJ2-2; D might be TRBD1 (6 bases). Germline CDR1 and CDR2: MRHNA and SNTAGT. V lost 3 bases, J lost 4 bases, and 9 bases lay in between. The CDR3 sequence is 14 residues long.

This rearrangement joins TRBV25-1 to TRBJ2-2, with 9 bases matching TRBD2. Germline V gene lookup returns CDR1 MGHDK and CDR2 SYGVNS. This CDR3 region has 15 residues. Unmatched junction bases numbered 5, after V lost 3 bases and J lost 6 bases. The CDR3 protein is CASSEWSGGPGELFF. DNA of the CDR3: TGTGCCAGCAGTGAGTGGAGCGGGGGGCCCGGGGAGCTGTTTTTT.

J is TRBJ2-7 and V is TRBV5-6; 8 nucleotides line up with TRBD1. The germline V gene encodes CDR1 SGHDT and CDR2 YYEEEE. The junction had 3 bases not matched to a gene; V was cut back by 0 bases and J by 1 base. The CDR3 length is 15 residues. CDR3 sequence: CASSLGTGLSYEQYF. CDR3 DNA: TGTGCCAGCAGCTTGGGGACAGGGTTATCCTACGAGCAGTACTTC.

The chain carries TRBV13 and TRBJ2-1, with TRBD2 as a possible D gene (5 bases). The CDR3 has 14 residues. CDR1 and CDR2 from the germline V gene are PRHDT and FYEKMQ (reference sequence). V lost 7 bases, J lost 9 bases, and 19 bases lay in between. CDR3 sequence: CASIERSGSGEQFF. CDR3 sequence (DNA): TGTGCCAGCATCGAAAGATCGGGGAGCGGTGAGCAGTTCTTC.

The chain has TRBV29-1 and TRBJ2-7; 9 positions agree with TRBD1. Germline V lookup: CDR1 SQVTM, CDR2 ANQGSEA. The CDR3 is 14 amino acids. V was clipped by 6 bases and J by 6 bases; unmatched bases: 12. The DNA of the CDR3 is TGCAGCGTCGAGGGACAGGGAGGGCGATTCGAGCAGTACTTC. This sequence encodes CSVEGQGGRFEQYF.

The chain links TRBV27 to TRBJ2-3; possible D gene TRBD1, 6 bases. Germline CDR1 is MNHEY and CDR2 is SMNVEV (reference sequence). This CDR3 has 17 amino acids. Trimming stripped 7 bases from V and 0 bases from J, with 20 bases between. The CDR3 protein is CASNRQGPYSSTDTQYF. CDR3 coding DNA: TGTGCCAGCAACCGGCAGGGGCCCTACTCTAGCACAGATACGCAGTATTTT.

The chain joins TRBV6-6 to TRBJ1-2, with a tentative D call TRBD1 (5 bases). The CDR3 covers 15 residues. The V gene's germline CDR1 is MNHNY and CDR2 SVGAGI (reference sequence). The ends were cut back, 0 bases at V and 7 bases at J, with 15 bases in the middle. CDR3 bases: TGTGCCAGCAGTTACTCGGGGCCCTCTTCCCTTGGCTACACCTTC. Amino acid sequence: CASSYSGPSSLGYTF.